This T cell receptor (beta chain) was sequenced during a study of T-cell reconstitution after alpha-beta-depleted transplantation in children. Study conclusions and caveats: Reportedly, roughly two months post-transplant, alpha-beta T cells arose from several hundred expanded graft clones. Newly produced T cells mostly provided counts and TCRbeta diversity after one year, as hyperexpanded clones declined. Some patients' high day-60 TCRbeta diversity was attributed to recipient cells surviving conditioning.

There are many counts of this clonotype. The target antigen is unknown. Unique molecular identifiers were incorporated during preparation of the TCRbeta library. TCRdb re-analysed the PCR reads in MiXCR, keeping a single row per CDR3 protein. The top ten clones hold approximately 2.5% of a sample with 200,000 to 300,000 distinct CDR3 sequences, about 25% of them seen once. Germline V gene data show CDR1 as MRHNA and CDR2 as SNTAGT. CDR3 length: 16 residues. V gave up 2 bases and J gave up 3 bases, with 15 bases separating them. This specimen consisted of PBMCs, obtained before TCRalphabeta/CD19-depleted stem cell transplant. The clonotype was recovered from a girl aged 2-10 years with Fanconi anemia, due to receive a stem cell transplant. The gene calls are TRBV6-4 and TRBJ2-3; the D call may be TRBD1 or TRBD2 (5 bases each). CDR3 DNA: TGTGCCAGCAGTGACGGGACGGGTTACGGGACAGATACGCAGTATTTT. This encodes CASSDGTGYGTDTQYF.